One sample yielded the 6 T cell receptor beta chains listed below, sequenced in a study of regulatory T cells in long-lasting Graves disease. Combining iRepertoire HTBI primers with Arm-PCR of CDR3 regions, the authors built TCR beta libraries. From the multiplex PCR reads, TCRdb called clonotypes with MiXCR, one entry per CDR3 protein. Among approximately 460,000 distinct CDR3 sequences listed, over 15% were seen once. Time point of the sample: newly diagnosed GD, antithyroid drugs for less than 3 months. Generation of the TCR library employed RNA extracted from PBMCs. The same data also contributed to another study, on T cells in Graves' hyperthyroidism and ophthalmopathy.

The specimen was peripheral blood mononuclear cells (PBMCs), collected at new diagnosis, from a patient treated with antithyroid drugs. These receptors were collected from a woman under 40 with Graves disease.

This chain connects TRBV11-2 to TRBJ2-7; maybe TRBD1 (5 bases). V dropped 3 bases and J dropped 3 bases, with 12 bases sitting between them. Germline lookup yields CDR1 SGHAT and CDR2 FQNNGV. This CDR3 has 14 amino acids. Here the CDR3 DNA reads TGTGCCAGCAGCTTGCAGGGCCTTTTCTACGAGCAGTACTTC. Translation: CASSLQGLFYEQYF.

The CDR3 DNA sequence: TGTGCCACCAGTGATTTGCAGGGGATTGAAGCTTTCTTT. Protein product: CATSDLQGIEAFF. The chain is built from TRBV24-1 and TRBJ1-1; D perhaps matches TRBD1 (6 bases). Germline-derived CDR1 and CDR2 are KGHDR and SFDVKD. The CDR3 extends over 13 amino acids. V lost 0 bases, J lost 7 bases, and 8 bases lay in between.

At least ten counts were recorded for this clonotype. The chain carries TRBV5-1 and TRBJ2-1; 8 bases are a match to TRBD1. The CDR3 contains 13 residues. Unmatched junction bases numbered 7, after V lost 4 bases and J lost 10 bases. Looked up from germline, CDR1 is SGHRS and CDR2 is YFSETQ. DNA for the CDR3: TGCGCCAGCAGCCCTGGACAGGGTCTCGAGCAGTTCTTC. Translating it yields CASSPGQGLEQFF.

The chain is built from TRBV15 and TRBJ2-7, with 8 positions matching TRBD1. This CDR3 is built from 12 residues. CDR1 LNHNV and CDR2 YYDKDF come from the germline V gene (reference sequence). V trimming: 8 bases; J trimming: 3 bases; junction bases outside the gene matches: 3. DNA for the CDR3: TGTGCCACCGCGGGGACAGGCTACGAGCAGTACTTC. It translates to CATAGTGYEQYF.

This clonotype was detected only a few times. V gene TRBV9 combines with J gene TRBJ1-2; no reliable D call. The CDR3 spans 15 residues. With 4 bases removed from V and 0 bases from J, the gap between germline ends came to 13 bases. The germline V gene encodes CDR1 SGDLS and CDR2 YYNGEE. For the CDR3, the DNA is TGTGCCAGCAGCCCCGATCCTAGAGCTAACTATGGCTACACCTTC. Translating it yields CASSPDPRANYGYTF.

This clonotype was detected many times. A junction boundary mismatches the germline segment, possibly from a read error. The chain employs TRBV28 and TRBJ2-1; a possible D gene is TRBD1 (6 bases). CDR3 length equals 16 residues. The germline V gene encodes CDR1 MDHEN and CDR2 SYDVKM. For the CDR3, the DNA is TGTGCCAGCAGGTTATACAGGGAACTCCCCTACAATGAGCAGTTCTTC. This translates into CASRLYRELPYNEQFF.